This TCR beta chain was sequenced for a study of OX40 agonist ivuxolimab in advanced cancers. Turning to the study itself: One patient with hepatocellular carcinoma and two with cutaneous melanoma, three in all, had partial responses. Notes on the study in general: Clonal expansion from baseline to week 6 occurred in both CD4+ and CD8+ T cells.

In the case of this clone: The antigen is unknown.

Measured with immunoSEQ multiplex PCR; TCRdb has only the in-frame clones, and not every one. The sample consists of 77,000 or so clones, 88% of them appearing once. The germline CDR1 and CDR2 sequences are MGHRA and YSYEKL. The germline V and J ends were trimmed by 6 bases and 4 bases, with 15 bases remaining between them. The CDR3 sequence is 15 residues long. This clonotype was sampled from an adult with an advanced solid tumor such as melanoma, head and neck, liver or kidney cancer. Material: CD4+ or CD8+ T cells sorted from blood, obtained in a trial of the OX40 agonist ivuxolimab. The genes are TRBV4-1 and TRBJ1-4; possibly TRBD1 for D (6 bases). The CDR3 loop reads CASSRRGQLNEKLFF. In DNA form, the CDR3 reads TGCGCCAGCAGTCGACGTGGACAGCTTAATGAAAAACTGTTTTTT.